Described below is a single T cell receptor beta chain sequence and its context. The donors, all healthy, were Caucasians living in Russia, aged roughly 6 to 100. The sample is drawn from a study of blood T cells in healthy people across ages. Overall study: About one barcoded beta molecule per two T cells was the capture yield of template switching.

Using a J-beta primer mix together with a sample-barcoded 5' primer, a second PCR was run for roughly 6 to 11 cycles. The template-switch adaptor, which had 12 random nucleotides, put a tag on each cDNA molecule. TCRdb itself ran the 5' RACE reads through MiXCR, one entry per CDR3 protein. Found here are hundreds of thousands of distinct CDR3 sequences, under 45% of them singletons; the top ten hold roughly a fifth. The germline V gene has CDR1 LGHNA and CDR2 YSLEER. The V end was cut by 0 bases, the J end by 2 bases, with 7 bases between. The CDR3 length is 14 residues. The rearrangement joins TRBV4-3 to TRBJ2-5; D unresolved. The sequenced sample was blood. The receptor comes from a man between 60 and 70 years old in good health. In DNA, the CDR3 is TGCGCCAGCAGCCAAGACCAGTTTCAAGAGACCCAGTACTTC. Translating it yields CASSQDQFQETQYF.